A selection of T cell receptor beta chains follows, all from one sample in a study of blood T cell repertoires in COVID-19. Only in-frame clones appear in the TCRdb table, and some are missing; sequencing was by immunoSEQ multiplex PCR. The sample lists about 60,000 clones, approximately 80% occurring once. The material sequenced was peripheral blood. All receptors come from a man aged 50 to 59 with active or convalescent COVID-19. Each CDR3 is given with its conserved first and last residue. D genes are given only for firm matches. The size field is filled for only some rows; it gives once, few, many or a size class.

cdr3_aa cdr3_nt j_call v_call d_call clone_size
CASSLETGRTEAFF TGTGCCAGCAGCTTGGAGACTGGGAGAACTGAAGCTTTCTTT TRBJ1-1 TRBV5-4 NA NA
CSAIGTESDSGNTIYF TGCAGCGCGATAGGGACAGAATCCGACTCTGGAAACACCATATATTTT TRBJ1-3 TRBV29-1 TRBD1 NA
CASSLARDRLYEQYF TGCGCCAGCAGCTTGGCGCGGGACAGGCTTTACGAGCAGTACTTC TRBJ2-7 TRBV5-1 TRBD1 NA
CASSVLGTYNEQFF TGTGCCAGCAGTGTCCTCGGGACCTACAATGAGCAGTTCTTC TRBJ2-1 TRBV25-1 NA NA
CASTDLLGSGANVLTF TGTGCCAGCACCGACCTCCTCGGGTCTGGGGCCAACGTCCTGACTTTC TRBJ2-6 TRBV7-9 NA NA
CASSPDRGHEINYGYTF TGTGCCAGCAGCCCCGACAGGGGCCACGAGATTAACTATGGCTACACCTTC TRBJ1-2 TRBV3-1/TRBV3-2 TRBD1 NA
CASNAGRSYNSPLHF TGTGCCAGTAATGCTGGGAGGTCCTATAATTCACCCCTCCACTTT TRBJ1-6 TRBV19 NA NA
CASNPTGAAGELFF TGTGCCAGTAACCCCACGGGAGCCGCCGGGGAGCTGTTTTTT TRBJ2-2 TRBV19 NA NA
CAWSVGFGDQPQHF TGTGCCTGGAGTGTGGGGTTCGGGGATCAGCCCCAGCATTTT TRBJ1-5 TRBV30 NA few
CASSLEVRTRGTGELFF TGCGCCAGCAGCTTGGAGGTGCGAACCCGGGGAACCGGGGAGCTGTTTTTT TRBJ2-2 TRBV5-1 NA NA
CASSAEGVADTQYF TGTGCCAGCAGCGCCGAGGGGGTCGCAGATACGCAGTATTTT TRBJ2-3 TRBV9 NA once
CASSLSGFNTGELFF TGTGCCAGTAGTCTGAGCGGATTCAACACCGGGGAGCTGTTTTTT TRBJ2-2 TRBV19 NA NA
CASSLAFEVAKNIQYF TGCGCCAGCAGCCTAGCATTTGAGGTAGCCAAAAACATTCAGTACTTC TRBJ2-4 TRBV5-1 NA NA
CASSWVTGTGYSPLHF TGTGCCAGCAGCTGGGTAACCGGGACAGGGTACTCACCCCTCCACTTT TRBJ1-6 TRBV7-9 TRBD1 NA